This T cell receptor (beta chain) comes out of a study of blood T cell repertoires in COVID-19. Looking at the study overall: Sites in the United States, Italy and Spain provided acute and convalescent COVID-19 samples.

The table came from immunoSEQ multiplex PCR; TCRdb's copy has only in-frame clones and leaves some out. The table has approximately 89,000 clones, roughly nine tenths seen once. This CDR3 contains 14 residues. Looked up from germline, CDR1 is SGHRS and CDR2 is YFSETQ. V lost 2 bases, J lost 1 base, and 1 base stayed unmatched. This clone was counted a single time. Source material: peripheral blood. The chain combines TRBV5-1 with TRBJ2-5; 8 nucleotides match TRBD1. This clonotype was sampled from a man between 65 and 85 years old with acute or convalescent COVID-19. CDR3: CASSLGQGQETQYF. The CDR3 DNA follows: TGCGCCAGCAGCTTAGGACAGGGCCAAGAGACCCAGTACTTC.